This T cell receptor (beta chain) was retrieved from a study of early T cells in non-severe SARS-CoV-2 infection. About the research overall: Bulk RNA from unsorted whole blood was sequenced; chains were unpaired.

There are 15 residues in the CDR3. The germline V gene has CDR1 MNHNY and CDR2 SVGAGI (reference sequence). V was clipped by 0 bases and J by 5 bases, with 11 bases between them. This clonotype showed up many times. Its antigen is unidentified. Individual cDNA molecules carried attached unique molecular identifiers. A single record per CDR3 protein comes from TCRdb applying MiXCR to the 5' RACE reads. The sample has fewer than 100,000 distinct CDR3 sequences, 7.5% to 10% seen once; the top ten hold around 4.6%. Points from the study as a whole: VDJdb matching, biased toward anti-spike CD8 responses, missed private and CD4 specificities.

The origin of this receptor is an adult who was a healthcare worker with PCR-confirmed SARS-CoV-2 infection or an uninfected control (not recorded which). The specimen was whole blood. V is TRBV6-6 and J is TRBJ1-5; possible D gene TRBD1, 6 bases. The CDR3 loop is CASSYSQGTDQPQHF. CDR3 in DNA: TGTGCCAGCAGTTACTCACAGGGTACCGATCAGCCCCAGCATTTT.